The clone carrying this T cell receptor beta chain is termed medium-sized. Only in-frame clones appear in the TCRdb table, and some are missing; sequencing was by immunoSEQ multiplex PCR. The sample comprises some 57,000 clones, 85% to 95% of which are singletons, and approximately 2.3% rests with the top ten. The data were taken from a study of control samples from healthy donors and cancer patients. Trimming shortened V by 3 bases and J by 5 bases, and 14 bases separated the two germline ends. This CDR3 contains 15 residues. Germline loops: CDR1 MGHRA, CDR2 YSYEKL. The TCR originated in a man aged 30 to 45 in good health. This chain links TRBV4-1 with TRBJ1-5, with D perhaps matching TRBD1 (6 bases). Specimen: blood. The CDR3 loop reads CASSQTTQGHQPQHF. The DNA for the CDR3 is TGCGCCAGCAGCCAGACAACACAGGGCCATCAGCCCCAGCATTTT.